Below, one T cell receptor (beta chain) is given with its context. This clone was observed a handful of times. Its target antigen remains unknown. Base qualities were left out, and no much larger clone turns up one base away. CD4+ T-LGLL patients were recruited from hematology units in Padova (Italy), Helsinki (Finland) and Shinshu (Japan). Depending on what sample material was available, patient samples were either unselected PBMC or bead-purified CD4+, CD4+CD8+, CD57+ or CD56+ fractions. Somatic STAT5B mutation profiles obtained by deep amplicon sequencing of the same DNA used for patient TCRbeta data were integrated with the patient TCRbeta data. All TCR-sequenced material derived from peripheral blood: patient blood samples and healthy donor buffy coats. Ficoll-Hypaque gradient centrifugation was used to isolate peripheral blood mononuclear cells. The Gentra Puregene Cell and Tissue kit was used for genomic DNA extraction, and quantification was performed on a Qubit 2.0 fluorometer.

The immunoSEQ assay at survey resolution was used to sequence TCRbeta rearrangements from genomic DNA. On the authors' methods: Clonotypes above 5% of the repertoire were treated as putative leukemic clones, yielding approximately 57 across 27 patients. In the TCR sequencing data, the lowest productive clonotype frequency that could be detected was 2.59 x 10-5. Only productive TCRbeta rearrangements, defined as complete and in-frame sequences, were included in the analyses. Simpson clonality, calculated in the immunoSEQ Analyzer version 3.0, was used as the measure of sample clonality. Clones were categorized by frequency as very rare, small, medium, large (1-20%) or hyperexpanded (>20%). Generation probabilities were estimated with OLGA 1.2.3, V-gene circos plots were made with VDJtools, specificities were searched in VDJdb, and CDR3 motifs were identified with GLIPH. The table comes from immuneACCESS by way of TCRdb, which keeps in-frame sequences with V and J called. Part of the clones is missing from these tables; in studies checked, under half for an unresolved V gene and the rest for unknown reasons. Clonal size and the V and J genes are those of that table, whereas D and trimming came from the DNA. Recorded for this sample are fewer than 3,500 clones; about four fifths of them occurred a single time. 88% of the sample is in the top ten clones.

V lost 2 bases and J lost 2 bases; the stretch between them is 10 bases long. The CDR3 runs 14 amino acids, cysteine and phenylalanine included. Here the CDR3 DNA is all that survives: 42 bases in frame from base 1. For CDR1 and CDR2, the germline V gene lists SGHRS and YFSETQ. The sample comes from a study of STAT5B mutations in CD4+ large granular lymphocyte leukemia (dated by TCRdb to between 2021 and 2024). With respect to the entire study: Where cryopreserved patient cells were available, CD8+ cells were depleted first, followed by selection with anti-CD4 microbeads. The study compared the TCRbeta repertoires of patients with CD4+ T-cell large granular lymphocyte leukemia against the TCRbeta repertoires of healthy blood donors. The purity of purified fractions was confirmed by flow cytometry on FACSCanto II or FACSVerse to exceed 95% among lymphocytes. The investigation overall reported the following: Patient cell sources varied, and just six or seven CD4-sorted patient samples were included in the clonality comparison against healthy controls. TRBV06-family usage was enriched among the top patient clones (8/27) compared with healthy controls (2/35). Each patient's main leukemic clonotypes were private, but about 27% of these clonotypes showed up at low frequency in the non-leukemic repertoires of other patients. Data were not HLA-matched; higher clonality in CD4+ versus CD8+ T-LGLL could reflect the relatively small sample size. CD4-sorted patient repertoires appeared more clonal than healthy CD4+ repertoires, and this difference persisted after removing the putative leukemic clones.

The sequence was obtained from a woman aged 65 to 85 with CD4+ T-cell large granular lymphocyte leukemia. Recombination linked TRBV5-1 to TRBJ2-5, with no reliable assignment of the D segment. The sequenced material came from PBMCs. DNA sequence: TGCGCCAGCAGCTTCCGGACGGAACAAGAGACCCAGTACTTC. It encodes CASSFRTEQETQYF.